The T cell receptor beta chain under discussion was sequenced for a study of blood T cell repertoires in COVID-19. Original processing methods: Nucleated cell number was recorded as an estimate derived from reference gene primer amplification. Sequenced by immunoSEQ multiplex PCR; TCRdb stores in-frame clones only, minus some. V and J calls and clone size are as listed in that table; D and trimming were resolved from the DNA. The table records roughly 57,000 clones, about nine tenths of them present only once. This CDR3 is 15 amino acids long. Between the trimmed V and J ends, which lost 2 bases and 4 bases, there was a span of 11 bases. Germline loops: CDR1 MGHRA, CDR2 YSYEKL.

The gene calls are TRBV4-1 and TRBJ2-2, with D tentatively TRBD1 (6 bases). This clonotype was sampled from a man at least 80 years old with acute or convalescent COVID-19. Sequencing was performed on peripheral blood. The CDR3 nucleotides read TGCGCCAGCAGCCAAAATCCAGGGGCCACCGGGGAGCTGTTTTTT. This encodes CASSQNPGATGELFF.